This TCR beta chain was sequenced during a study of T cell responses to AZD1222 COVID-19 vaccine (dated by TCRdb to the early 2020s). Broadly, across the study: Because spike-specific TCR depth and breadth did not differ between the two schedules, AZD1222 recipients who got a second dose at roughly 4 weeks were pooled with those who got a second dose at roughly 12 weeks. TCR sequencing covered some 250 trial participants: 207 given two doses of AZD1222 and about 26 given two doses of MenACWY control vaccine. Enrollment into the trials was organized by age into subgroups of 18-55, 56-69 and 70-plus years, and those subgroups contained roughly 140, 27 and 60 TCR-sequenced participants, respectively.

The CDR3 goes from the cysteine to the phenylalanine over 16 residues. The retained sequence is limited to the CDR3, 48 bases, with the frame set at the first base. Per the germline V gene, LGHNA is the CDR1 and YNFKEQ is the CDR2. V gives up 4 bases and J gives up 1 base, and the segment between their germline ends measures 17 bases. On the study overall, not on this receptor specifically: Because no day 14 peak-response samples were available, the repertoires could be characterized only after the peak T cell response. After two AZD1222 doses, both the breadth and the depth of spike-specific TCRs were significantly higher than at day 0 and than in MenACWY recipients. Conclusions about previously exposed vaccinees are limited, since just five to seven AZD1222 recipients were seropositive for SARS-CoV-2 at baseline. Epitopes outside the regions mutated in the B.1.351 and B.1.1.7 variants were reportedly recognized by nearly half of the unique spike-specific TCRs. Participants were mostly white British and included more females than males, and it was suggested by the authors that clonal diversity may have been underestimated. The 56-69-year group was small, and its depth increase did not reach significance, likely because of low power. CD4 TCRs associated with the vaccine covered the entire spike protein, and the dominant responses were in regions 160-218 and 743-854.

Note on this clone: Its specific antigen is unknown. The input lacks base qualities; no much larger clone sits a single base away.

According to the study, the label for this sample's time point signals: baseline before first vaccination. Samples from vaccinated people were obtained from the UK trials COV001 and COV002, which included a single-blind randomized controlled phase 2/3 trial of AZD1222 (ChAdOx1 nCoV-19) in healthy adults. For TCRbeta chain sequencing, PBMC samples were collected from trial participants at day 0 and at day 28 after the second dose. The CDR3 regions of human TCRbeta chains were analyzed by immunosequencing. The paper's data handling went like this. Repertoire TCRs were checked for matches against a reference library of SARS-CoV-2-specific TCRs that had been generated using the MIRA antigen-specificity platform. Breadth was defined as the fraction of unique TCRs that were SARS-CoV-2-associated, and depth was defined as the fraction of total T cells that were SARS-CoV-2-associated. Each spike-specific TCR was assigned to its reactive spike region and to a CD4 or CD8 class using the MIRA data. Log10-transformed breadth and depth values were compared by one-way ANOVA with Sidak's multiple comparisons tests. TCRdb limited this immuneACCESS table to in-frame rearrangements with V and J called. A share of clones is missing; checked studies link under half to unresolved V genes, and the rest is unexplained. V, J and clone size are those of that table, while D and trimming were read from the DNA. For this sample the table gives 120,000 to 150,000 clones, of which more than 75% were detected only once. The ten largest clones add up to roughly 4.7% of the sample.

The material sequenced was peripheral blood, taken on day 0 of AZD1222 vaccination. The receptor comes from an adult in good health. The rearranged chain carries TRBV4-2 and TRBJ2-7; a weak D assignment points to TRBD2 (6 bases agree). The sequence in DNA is TGTGCCAGCAGCCCCGACGAAGGAGGGATTTCCTACGAGCAGTACTTC. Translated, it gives CASSPDEGGISYEQYF.